The 25 T cell receptor beta chains listed next were all sequenced from one sample in a study of identical twins' blood T cells. TCRdb re-derived calls from the 5' RACE reads in MiXCR, one entry per CDR3 protein. This table holds around 380,000 distinct CDR3 sequences, roughly 30% found once. Sequenced sample: PBMCs. The receptors stem from a woman aged 18 to 55 in good health.

This clonotype was detected a few times. This rearrangement joins TRBV9 to TRBJ2-7, with D tentatively TRBD1 (5 bases). V was cut by 2 bases and J by 0 bases, with 9 bases left in between. CDR3 size: 14 residues. The germline V gene encodes CDR1 SGDLS and CDR2 YYNGEE. The CDR3 bases are TGTGCCAGCAGCGTCTACAGGAGCTCCTACGAGCAGTACTTC. It yields the protein CASSVYRSSYEQYF.

This chain connects TRBV4-3 to TRBJ1-2; D gene unclear. CDR1 is LGHNA and CDR2 is YSLEER in the germline V gene. The CDR3 spans 14 residues. Between the trimmed V and J ends, which lost 0 bases and 8 bases, there was a span of 13 bases. CDR3 sequence reads: CASSQEFGVGGYTF. As DNA, the CDR3 is TGCGCCAGCAGCCAAGAGTTCGGGGTCGGCGGCTACACCTTC.

This clonotype occurred a few times. The rearrangement joins TRBV11-3 to TRBJ1-6; D is perhaps TRBD1 (6 bases). Per the germline V gene, CDR1 is SGHNT and CDR2 is YENEEA. Trimming took off 5 bases at V and 7 bases at J, with 15 bases between the two ends. The CDR3 covers 15 residues. The chain's CDR3 is CASSPLGAINSPLHF. As DNA, the CDR3 is TGTGCCAGCAGCCCCCTGGGGGCTATCAATTCACCCCTCCACTTT.

The gene calls are TRBV6-5 and TRBJ2-3, with D possibly matching TRBD2 (5 bases). The V gene's germline CDR1 is MNHEY and CDR2 SVGAGI. The CDR3 covers 15 residues. The V end was cut by 11 bases, the J end by 2 bases, with 20 bases between. CDR3 DNA sequence: TGTGCCGCCTCCGGTCCGGCGGGCTTCACAGATACGCAGTATTTT. Residues: CAASGPAGFTDTQYF.

Ten or more counts support this clonotype. This sequence joins TRBV28 and TRBJ1-2; possibly TRBD1 for D (5 bases). The germline V gene has CDR1 MDHEN and CDR2 SYDVKM. The V end was cut by 3 bases, the J end by 0 bases, with 17 bases between. This CDR3 spans 17 amino acids. In DNA form, the CDR3 reads TGTGCCAGCAGTTTTAATTTAGGGGACCTCTCTAACTATGGCTACACCTTC. Its translation is CASSFNLGDLSNYGYTF.

The rearrangement links TRBV20-1 to TRBJ1-2, with D possibly TRBD1 on 5 matching bases. The germline V gene has CDR1 DFQATT and CDR2 SNEGSKA (reference sequence). V lost 4 bases and J 5 bases, leaving 14 bases between the germline ends. The CDR3 runs 13 residues. The CDR3 loop reads CSAMRGHGYGYTF. CDR3 DNA: TGCAGTGCTATGCGGGGCCATGGGTATGGCTACACCTTC.

This clonotype was seen only once. At one of its ends the junction is not consistent with the germline gene, which may arise from a read error. The chain couples TRBV14 to TRBJ1-1, with D unclear. The length of the CDR3 is 14 residues. The germline V gene encodes CDR1 SGHDN and CDR2 FVKESK. This CDR3 reads CTSRSSGEATEAFF. The CDR3 nucleotides read TGTACCAGCAGGAGTTCCGGGGAGGCGACTGAAGCTTTCTTT.

The chain combines TRBV2 with TRBJ2-2; no clear D gene. The germline gives CDR1 SNHLY, CDR2 FYNNEI. Deletions cut 3 bases from V and 2 bases from J, with 7 bases between. The CDR3 runs 14 residues. For the CDR3, the DNA is TGTGCCAGCAGTGAGGCTATTAACACCGGGGAGCTGTTTTTT. Residues: CASSEAINTGELFF.

This chain joins TRBV5-1 and TRBJ1-2; 7 positions match TRBD1. This CDR3 region has 16 residues. With 0 bases clipped from V and 4 bases from J, the junction kept 9 bases outside the gene matches. Per the germline V gene, CDR1 is SGHRS and CDR2 is YFSETQ. The CDR3 bases are TGCGCCAGCAGCTTGGTCCGGGACAGCGAAGTCTATGGCTACACCTTC. Its protein is CASSLVRDSEVYGYTF.

J is TRBJ1-2 and V is TRBV4-3, with 7 bases fitting TRBD1. CDR1 and CDR2 from the germline V gene are LGHNA and YSLEER. Trimming removed 4 bases from V and 4 bases from J; junction bases left unmatched: 6. This CDR3 contains 14 residues. The CDR3 nucleotides read TGCGCCAGCAGCCGGGTACAGGGGCTCTATGGCTACACCTTC. Its protein product is CASSRVQGLYGYTF.

This chain uses TRBV3-1 with TRBJ2-7; possibly TRBD1 for D (5 bases). V dropped 2 bases and J dropped 9 bases, with 17 bases sitting between them. Germline V gene data show CDR1 as LGHDT and CDR2 as YNNKEL (reference sequence). There are 14 residues in the CDR3. The CDR3 region is CASSQLQGASGQYF. CDR3 DNA: TGTGCCAGCAGCCAACTGCAGGGTGCATCGGGGCAGTACTTC.

This clonotype occurred a few times. The chain recombines TRBV7-8 with TRBJ1-2, with 7 bases that match TRBD1. The V gene end was trimmed by 6 bases and the J gene end by 6 bases; junction bases not matched to a gene: 13. CDR1 and CDR2 (germline): SGHVS, FQNEAQ. The CDR3 consists of 15 residues. CDR3 loop: CASRRGPGLDNGYTF. CDR3 sequence (DNA): TGTGCCAGCAGAAGGGGGCCGGGATTAGACAATGGCTACACCTTC.

The rearrangement joins TRBV30 to TRBJ1-6, with 8 bases that match TRBD1. The V gene end was trimmed by 4 bases and the J gene end by 3 bases; junction bases not matched to a gene: 5. This CDR3 is 15 amino acids long. Germline loops: CDR1 GTSNPN, CDR2 SVGIG (reference sequence). The CDR3 sequence is CAWTKGQGYNSPLHF. DNA for the CDR3: TGTGCCTGGACCAAAGGACAGGGCTATAATTCACCCCTCCACTTT.

The chain is built from TRBV2 and TRBJ2-7; the D gene could be TRBD1 or TRBD2 (6 bases each). There are 13 residues in the CDR3. Germline V gene sequence: CDR1 SNHLY, CDR2 FYNNEI. V was trimmed by 4 bases and J by 1 base, leaving 8 bases between them. As DNA, the CDR3 is TGTGCCAGCAGTGGGGGGGCGTCCTACGAGCAGTACTTC. This encodes CASSGGASYEQYF.

CDR3 protein: CASSLVRGLGTEAFF. In DNA, the CDR3 is TGTGCCAGCAGCTTGGTTAGGGGTTTGGGAACTGAAGCTTTCTTT. The V gene is TRBV7-2, the J gene TRBJ1-1, with D possibly TRBD1 on 5 matching bases. The V gene's germline CDR1 is SGHTA and CDR2 FQGNSA. Trimming pared 3 bases from V and 5 bases from J, leaving 16 bases between. CDR3 length equals 15 residues. The full variable domain, completed using reference TRBV7-2 and TRBJ1-1, is GAGVSQSPSNKVTEKGKDVELRCDPISGHTALYWYRQSLGQGLEFLIYFQGNSAPDKSGLPSDRFSAERTGGSVSTLTIQRTQQEDSAVYLCASSLVRGLGTEAFFGQGTRLTVV.

There are a few counts of this clonotype. The chain couples TRBV12-5 to TRBJ1-1; D gene unclear. V was pared by 1 base and J by 11 bases, with 20 bases between. Germline CDR1 LGHNT, CDR2 FRNRAP. The CDR3 is 15 amino acids. CDR3 sequence reads: CASGLAPGSQVGAFF. CDR3 in DNA: TGTGCTAGTGGTTTGGCCCCGGGCTCCCAGGTAGGGGCTTTCTTT.

A few counts support this clonotype. The chain combines TRBV9 with TRBJ1-1; D is unclear. CDR1 is SGDLS, CDR2 YYNGEE, per germline. The V gene lost 4 bases and the J gene lost 3 bases, with 10 bases spanning the gap. This CDR3 is 13 amino acids long. This chain's CDR3 is CASSLMSYTEAFF. The CDR3 nucleotides read TGTGCCAGCAGCTTAATGTCATACACTGAAGCTTTCTTT.

The V and J genes are TRBV20-1 and TRBJ1-4; perhaps TRBD1 as D (5 bases). The CDR3 loop spans 13 amino acids. V lost 6 bases and J lost 8, with 16 bases in between. The germline V gene encodes CDR1 DFQATT and CDR2 SNEGSKA (reference sequence). CDR3: CSASGTRGEKLFF. The CDR3 DNA reads TGCAGTGCGTCCGGGACCCGGGGGGAAAAACTGTTTTTT.

The chain couples TRBV7-6 to TRBJ2-1; D ambiguous. With 2 bases removed from V and 2 bases from J, the gap between germline ends came to 7 bases. This CDR3 is 14 amino acids long. The germline V gene has CDR1 SGHVS and CDR2 FNYEAQ. CDR3 coding DNA: TGTGCCAGCAGCTTATCAGTAACCTACAATGAGCAGTTCTTC. Amino acids: CASSLSVTYNEQFF.

The chain recombines TRBV6-5 with TRBJ1-5, with 7 bases aligning to TRBD1. CDR1 MNHEY and CDR2 SVGAGI come from the germline V gene. After removal of 5 bases from V and 2 bases from J, the junction contained 6 bases not matched to a gene. The CDR3 is 15 amino acids. CDR3: CASSKTGNGNQPQHF. In DNA, the CDR3 is TGTGCCAGCAGTAAGACAGGGAATGGCAATCAGCCCCAGCATTTT.

A few counts support this clonotype. The chain has TRBV29-1 and TRBJ2-5, with 7 bases fitting TRBD2. The J segment lost 7 bases and the V segment lost 6 bases, leaving 11 bases of the junction unmatched. The CDR3 runs to 13 residues. The V gene's germline CDR1 is SQVTM and CDR2 ANQGSEA. This chain's CDR3 is CSVLSGKLGTQYF. The CDR3 DNA sequence: TGCAGCGTCTTGAGCGGGAAATTGGGGACCCAGTACTTC.

This clonotype occurred a few times. This chain joins TRBV20-1 and TRBJ1-2, with 7 nucleotides matching TRBD1. V was clipped by 5 bases and J by 3 bases; unmatched bases: 9. Germline lookup yields CDR1 DFQATT and CDR2 SNEGSKA (reference sequence). There are 14 residues in the CDR3. CDR3 nucleotide sequence: TGCAGTGCTGAATGGACAGGTGCGGACTATGGCTACACCTTC. Translation: CSAEWTGADYGYTF.

In this sample, this clonotype turned up many times. V usage is TRBV6-2 or TRBV6-3 and J usage is TRBJ1-1, with TRBD1 identical over 10 bases. V was pared by 2 bases and J by 3 bases, with 6 bases of the junction left unmatched. The CDR3 is made up of 16 amino acids. Germline V lookup: CDR1 MNHEY, CDR2 SVGEGT. CDR3 DNA: TGTGCCAGCAGTTACCCCCCCGACAGGGGGCACACTGAAGCTTTCTTT. Protein sequence: CASSYPPDRGHTEAFF.

Concerning this clonotype: Since a much larger clone is just one base distant, this may be a read error. The chain recombines TRBV14 with TRBJ1-1; D unresolved. Germline lookup yields CDR1 SGHDN and CDR2 FVKESK. CDR3 length equals 11 residues. This CDR3 is CAGSQRGEAFF. CDR3 nucleotides: TGTGCCGGCAGCCAACGGGGTGAAGCTTTCTTT.

This chain links TRBV5-1 with TRBJ2-1; TRBD2 agrees at 8 bases. Germline V CDR1 and CDR2: SGHRS, YFSETQ. V gave up 0 bases and J gave up 7 bases; unmatched junction bases: 9. The CDR3 sequence is 16 residues long. For the CDR3, the DNA is TGCGCCAGCAGCTTGGCTGGCGGGGGGCTTACAAATGAGCAGTTCTTC. Protein sequence: CASSLAGGGLTNEQFF.